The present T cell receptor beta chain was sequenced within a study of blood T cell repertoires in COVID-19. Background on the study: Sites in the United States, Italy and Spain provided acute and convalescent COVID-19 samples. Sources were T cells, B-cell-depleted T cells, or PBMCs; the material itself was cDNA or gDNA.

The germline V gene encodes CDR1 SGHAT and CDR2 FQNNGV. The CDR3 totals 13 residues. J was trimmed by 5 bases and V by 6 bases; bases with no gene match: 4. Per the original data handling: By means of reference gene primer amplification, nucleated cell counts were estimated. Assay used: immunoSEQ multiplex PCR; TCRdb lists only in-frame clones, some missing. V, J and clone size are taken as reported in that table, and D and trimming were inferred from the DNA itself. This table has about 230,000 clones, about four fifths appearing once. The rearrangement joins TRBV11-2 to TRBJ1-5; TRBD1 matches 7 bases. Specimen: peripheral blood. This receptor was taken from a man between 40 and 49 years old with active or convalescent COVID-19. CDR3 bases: TGTGCCAGCAGTGACAGGGTTGATCAGCCCCAGCATTTT. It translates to CASSDRVDQPQHF.